This entry features one T cell receptor beta chain sequence. This clone has at least ten counts. Its antigen is unknown. No base qualities exist here, and no much larger clone lies one base off it. Trimming removed 5 bases from V and 1 base from J, leaving 21 bases between the germline ends. According to the germline V gene (reference sequence), CDR1 reads SEHNR and CDR2 reads FQNEAQ. From cysteine to phenylalanine, the CDR3 is 18 amino acids long. CDR3 DNA is the only sequence kept; it has 54 bases, read in frame from the first base. Using the deep immunoSEQ assay, multiplex PCR amplified TCR CDR3 regions from genomic DNA. Extracted genomic DNA from each cell subset was spread evenly across all wells of several immunoSEQ 96-well plates, with each plate serving as a replicate. For sorted subsets, each replicate PCR was loaded with 200 ng genomic DNA, equivalent to 25,000 to 30,000 T cell genomes. Purified libraries were measured with a Qubit 3.0 fluorometer, size-checked on a Bioanalyzer 2100, and measured again with the KAPA Library Quantification kit. Each immunoSEQ 96-well plate was sequenced on its own single-read 150-cycle Illumina NextSeq 550 flow cell. The paper's processing steps were these. The immunoSEQ output contained only junctional sequences without quality scores, so filtering could not match that applied to full-length reads. Sequences were annotated with PyIR, a Python wrapper for IgBLAST v1.9, and V/J genes and CDR3 were assigned using IMGT germline references. Reads with weak V/J assignments (E-value above 1e-6), missing CDR3, stop codons, out-of-frame junctions, or ambiguous translated residues were removed. V3J clonotypes were defined by identical inferred V gene, J gene, and CDR3 amino acid sequence. The percentage overlap between two repertoires was calculated by dividing the number of shared unique clonotypes by the size of the smaller repertoire. Repertoire richness was assessed with RTK rarefaction, the Chao1 estimator, and Recon v2.1 estimates of unobserved clonotypes. For all TCRbeta clonotypes obtained by the gDNA method from a handful of donors, generation probabilities were computed with OLGA. The clones in this table, taken by TCRdb from immuneACCESS, are in-frame only. Not every clone is retained; where verified, under half of the shortfall comes from an unresolved V gene, and the cause of the rest is unknown. V and J calls and clone size are copied from that table; D and trimming were computed from the DNA. The sample profile shows hundreds of thousands of clones; roughly 96% of them were found once. More than 0.085% of the sample goes to the ten largest clones.

CD8 naive samples consisted of CD45RO-negative cells that were positively selected for CCR7, yielding a CD45RA+CCR7+ population without TemRA cells. Healthy HIV-negative adults with no recently reported acute infections or vaccinations were included as donors. Every donor was a Caucasian adult residing in Nashville, Tennessee, USA. After blood collection by leukapheresis, PBMCs were isolated using Ficoll-Histopaque density gradient centrifugation and then cryopreserved in the vapor phase of liquid nitrogen. Analytical flow cytometry was used to check the purity and quantity of each magnetically sorted T cell population. Genomic DNA was isolated from each sorted fraction and quantified by UV absorbance on a Nanodrop 2000c. The source of the sample is a study of shared clonotypes between healthy human individuals (dated by TCRdb to 2018 to 2021). Some background on the complete study: Three men and a couple of women, aged 18 to 49 years, made up the cohort. Per donor, three plates each were used for CD4 naive and CD4 memory, two for CD8 naive, and one for CD8 memory. Leukapheresis yielded between about 0.85 and 9.5 billion PBMCs per donor. Different laboratories and diverse techniques were used to prepare libraries and sequence TCR repertoires, to increase sequencing depth and limit assay-specific biases. To estimate repertoire size and how much clonotype sharing occurs between individuals, the study deeply sequenced the blood TCR repertoires of five healthy adults.

Broader findings and caveats from the paper: Rarefaction of sorted-subset datasets indicated incomplete sequencing despite the large sequencing depth. About 5% of naive CD4, 3.5% of naive CD8, around 2.3% of memory CD4, and approximately 0.39% of memory CD8 clonotypes were shared across a few donors. Larger estimated clonotype richness was generally found for naive subsets than for memory subsets. Sampling was restricted to blood, and TCR repertoires in tissues likely differ from the TCR repertoires found in blood. Because the study included a small number of donors, the genetic and exposure-history diversity represented was limited. Clonotypes shared by all four sorted-subset donors showed higher generation probabilities than non-shared clonotypes. Pairwise subsampling indicated that sequencing depth was expected to affect the degree of clonotype sharing among donors.

The material sequenced was naive CD8+ T cells sorted from blood. The meaning of the sample's cell subset or site label: CD45RA+CCR7+. Recombination connected TRBV7-9 to TRBJ1-5; too little of a D gene remains to name it. This TCR came from a woman aged 30 to 39 in good health. CDR3 loop: CASSLGPREAGSNQPQHF. The nucleotides are TGTGCCAGCAGCCTCGGGCCTCGGGAAGCAGGAAGCAATCAGCCCCAGCATTTT.